A single T cell receptor beta chain is shown here with its context. V was trimmed by 3 bases and J by 8 bases, leaving 7 bases between them. Germline-derived CDR1 and CDR2 are KGHSH and LQKENI. CDR3 length: 12 amino acids. This sample is part of a study of cytomegalovirus exposure and HLA in healthy donors. The study ran its PCR with 60 Vbeta and 13 Jbeta primers. Assay used: immunoSEQ multiplex PCR; TCRdb lists only in-frame clones, some missing. The sample contains some 110,000 clones, 80% to 90% of which appear only once. The TCR sequence derives from a woman between 25 and 40 years old in good health and CMV-seronegative. The specimen was PBMCs. The gene calls are TRBV18 and TRBJ1-4; D not resolved. CDR3 DNA sequence: TGTGCCAGCTCACCCGCCGGGGAAAAACTGTTTTTT. Its translation: CASSPAGEKLFF.